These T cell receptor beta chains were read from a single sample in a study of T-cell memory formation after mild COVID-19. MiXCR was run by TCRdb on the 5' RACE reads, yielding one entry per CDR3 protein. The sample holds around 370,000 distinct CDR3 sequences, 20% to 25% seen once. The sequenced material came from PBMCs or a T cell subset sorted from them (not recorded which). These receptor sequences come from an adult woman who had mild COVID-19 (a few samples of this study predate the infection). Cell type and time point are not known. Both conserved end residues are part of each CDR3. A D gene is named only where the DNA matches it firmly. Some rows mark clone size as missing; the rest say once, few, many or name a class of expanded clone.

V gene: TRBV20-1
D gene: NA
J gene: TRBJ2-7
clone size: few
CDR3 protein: CSASGSHYEQYF
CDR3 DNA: TGCAGTGCCTCGGGATCTCACTACGAGCAGTACTTC

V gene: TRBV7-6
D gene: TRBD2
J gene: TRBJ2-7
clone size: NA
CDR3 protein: CASSLQPSGKVEQYF
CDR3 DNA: TGTGCCAGCAGCTTACAACCTAGCGGGAAGGTCGAGCAGTACTTC

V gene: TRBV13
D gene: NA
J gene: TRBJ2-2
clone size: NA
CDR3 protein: CASSLRSDPKGELFF
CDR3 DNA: TGTGCCAGCAGCTTAAGGTCGGACCCCAAAGGGGAGCTGTTTTTT

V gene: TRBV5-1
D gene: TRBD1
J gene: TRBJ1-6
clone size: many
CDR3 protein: CASSYYPGQGASPGNNSPLHF
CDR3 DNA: TGCGCCAGCAGCTACTACCCGGGACAGGGGGCTAGTCCCGGGAATAATTCACCCCTCCACTTT

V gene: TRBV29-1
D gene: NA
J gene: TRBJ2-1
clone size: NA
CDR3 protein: CSVGTVRALGASYNEQFF
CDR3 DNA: TGCAGCGTGGGGACTGTAAGAGCGTTGGGCGCATCCTACAATGAGCAGTTCTTC

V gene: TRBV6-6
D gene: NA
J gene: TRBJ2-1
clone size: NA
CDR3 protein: CASSYPEGGVNEQFF
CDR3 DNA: TGTGCCAGCAGTTACCCGGAGGGAGGTGTGAATGAGCAGTTCTTC

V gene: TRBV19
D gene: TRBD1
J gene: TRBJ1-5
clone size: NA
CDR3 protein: CASKLFDRVNQPQHF
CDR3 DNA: TGTGCCAGCAAACTATTCGACAGGGTTAATCAGCCCCAGCATTTT

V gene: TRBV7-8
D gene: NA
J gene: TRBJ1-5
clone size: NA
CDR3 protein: CASSLVAGEGRNQPQHF
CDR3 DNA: TGTGCCAGCAGCTTAGTGGCAGGGGAGGGCCGAAATCAGCCCCAGCATTTT

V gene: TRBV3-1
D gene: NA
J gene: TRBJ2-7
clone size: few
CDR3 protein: CASSQVVGPHPYEQYF
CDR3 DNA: TGTGCCAGCAGCCAAGTAGTGGGACCGCACCCCTACGAGCAGTACTTC

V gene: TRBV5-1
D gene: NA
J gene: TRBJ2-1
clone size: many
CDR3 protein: CASSPNYNEQFF
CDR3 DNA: TGCGCCAGCAGCCCCAACTACAATGAGCAGTTCTTC

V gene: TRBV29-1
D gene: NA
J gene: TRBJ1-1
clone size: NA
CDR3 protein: CSAESAGTTKGPEAFF
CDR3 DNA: TGCAGCGCCGAATCGGCCGGGACAACGAAGGGACCTGAAGCTTTCTTT

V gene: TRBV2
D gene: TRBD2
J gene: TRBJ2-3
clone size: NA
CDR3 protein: CASRKRGATDTQYF
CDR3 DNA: TGTGCCAGCAGGAAGCGGGGGGCCACAGATACGCAGTATTTT

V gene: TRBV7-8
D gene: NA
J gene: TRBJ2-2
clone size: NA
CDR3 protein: CASSFLSVLEQRRTPGSCFF
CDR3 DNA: NA

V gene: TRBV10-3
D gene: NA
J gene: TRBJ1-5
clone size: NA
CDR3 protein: CAISESIGSNQPQHF
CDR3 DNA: TGTGCCATCAGTGAGTCGATAGGGAGCAATCAGCCCCAGCATTTT

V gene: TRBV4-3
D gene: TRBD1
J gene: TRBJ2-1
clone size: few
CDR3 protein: CASSQSGGSYNEQFF
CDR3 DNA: TGCGCCAGCAGCCAGTCAGGGGGCTCCTACAATGAGCAGTTCTTC

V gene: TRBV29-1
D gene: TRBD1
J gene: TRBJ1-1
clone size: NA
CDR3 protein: CSVGAGTGGIVTEAFF
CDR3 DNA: TGCAGCGTTGGGGCCGGGACAGGGGGCATCGTAACTGAAGCTTTCTTT

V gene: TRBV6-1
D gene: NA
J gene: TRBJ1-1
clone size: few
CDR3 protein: CASTEGRVVTEAFF
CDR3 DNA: TGTGCCAGCACCGAAGGGAGGGTGGTCACTGAAGCTTTCTTT

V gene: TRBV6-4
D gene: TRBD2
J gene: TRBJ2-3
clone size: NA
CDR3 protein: CASRDGGATDTQYF
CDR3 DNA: TGTGCCAGCAGAGACGGGGGGGCCACAGATACGCAGTATTTT

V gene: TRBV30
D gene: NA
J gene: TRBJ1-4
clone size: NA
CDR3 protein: CAWSVAGAANEKLFF
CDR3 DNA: TGTGCCTGGAGTGTAGCGGGTGCGGCTAATGAAAAACTGTTTTTT

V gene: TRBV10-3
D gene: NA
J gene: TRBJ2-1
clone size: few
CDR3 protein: CAISESASIHEQFF
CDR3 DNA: TGTGCCATCAGTGAGTCGGCTAGTATCCATGAGCAGTTCTTC

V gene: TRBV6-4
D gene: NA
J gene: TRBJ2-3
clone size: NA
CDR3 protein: CATQHSRDSTDTQYF
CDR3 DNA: TGTGCCACCCAGCACTCGCGGGACAGCACAGATACGCAGTATTTT

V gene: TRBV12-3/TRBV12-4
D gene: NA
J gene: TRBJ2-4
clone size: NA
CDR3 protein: CASTVAPSSIQYF
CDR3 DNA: TGTGCCAGCACCGTAGCCCCTTCGAGCATTCAGTACTTC

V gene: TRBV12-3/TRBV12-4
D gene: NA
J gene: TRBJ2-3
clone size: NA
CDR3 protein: CASSLGVGFKGDTQYF
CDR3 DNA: TGTGCCAGCAGTTTAGGCGTAGGGTTCAAGGGAGATACGCAGTATTTT

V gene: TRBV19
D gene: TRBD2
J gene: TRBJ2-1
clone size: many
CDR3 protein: CATTRASGLYNEQFF
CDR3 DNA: TGTGCCACCACCCGGGCTAGCGGGCTTTACAATGAGCAGTTCTTC

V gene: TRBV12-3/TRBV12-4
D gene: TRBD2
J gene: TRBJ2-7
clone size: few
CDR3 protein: CASSASGLAGGPVFDEQYF
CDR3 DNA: TGTGCCAGCAGTGCTTCGGGACTAGCGGGAGGGCCGGTCTTTGACGAGCAGTACTTC

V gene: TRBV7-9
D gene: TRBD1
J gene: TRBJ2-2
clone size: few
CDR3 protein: CASSPDRRELFF
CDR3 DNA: TGTGCCAGCAGCCCGGACAGGAGGGAGCTGTTTTTT

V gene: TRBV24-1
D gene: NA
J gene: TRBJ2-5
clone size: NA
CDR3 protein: CATSEHTGWETQYF
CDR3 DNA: TGTGCCACCAGTGAACACACTGGGTGGGAGACCCAGTACTTC